Given below is one T cell receptor (beta chain) in context. The CD4+ fraction was divided into a CD45RA+ naive subset and a CD45RA-negative memory subset. The sample originates from a study of shared clonotypes between healthy human individuals. Study information: Donors consisted of two women and a few men between 18 and 49.

In the authors' methods: Quality scores were absent from the junction-only immunoSEQ sequences, so filtering differed. Profiled with immunoSEQ multiplex PCR; TCRdb holds only in-frame clones, not every one. The DNA gave D and trimming, while V, J and clone size come from that table. The sample yields 600,000 to 750,000 clones, just under 75% seen once. Material for sequencing was memory CD4+ T cells sorted from blood. Regarding subset: CD45RA-negative fraction. The sequence was collected from a woman in her twenties or thirties in good health.

This chain's CDR3 is CASSEAFHGYTF. Here the CDR3 DNA reads TGTGCCAGCAGTGAAGCCTTCCATGGCTACACCTTC. The rearrangement uses TRBV6-1 and TRBJ1-2; no reliable D call. The germline V gene encodes CDR1 MNHNS and CDR2 SASEGT. Between the trimmed V and J ends, which lost 0 bases and 6 bases, there was a span of 5 bases. The CDR3 has 12 residues.